The clone carrying this TCR beta chain was seen repeatedly, ten times or more. Its matching antigen is unknown. V lost 8 bases, J lost 4 bases, and 16 bases lay in between. The CDR3 has 14 amino acids. Germline CDR1 is LGHDT and CDR2 is YNNKEL (reference sequence). The entry originates in a study of blood T cells in healthy people across ages. Combining a sample-barcoded 5' primer with a J-beta primer mix, a second PCR ran for about 7 to 12 cycles. TCRdb processed the 5' RACE reads anew with MiXCR; each CDR3 protein has one entry. The sample has under 2 million distinct CDR3 sequences, around 36% seen once. Study-level points and caveats: Diversity of TCR beta per million T cells declined in a roughly linear way with age. Since the PBMCs were unsorted, naive and antigen-experienced cells could not be conclusively compared.

Total RNA, at least 6 micrograms per sample, came from PBMCs. The chain employs TRBV3-1 and TRBJ2-3, with D perhaps TRBD2 (6 bases). The source of this sequence is a woman under 40 in good health. The sequencing sample was made of blood. CDR3 DNA sequence: TGTGCCAGCGGGGGACTTACTAATGCAGATACGCAGTATTTT. Its translation: CASGGLTNADTQYF.